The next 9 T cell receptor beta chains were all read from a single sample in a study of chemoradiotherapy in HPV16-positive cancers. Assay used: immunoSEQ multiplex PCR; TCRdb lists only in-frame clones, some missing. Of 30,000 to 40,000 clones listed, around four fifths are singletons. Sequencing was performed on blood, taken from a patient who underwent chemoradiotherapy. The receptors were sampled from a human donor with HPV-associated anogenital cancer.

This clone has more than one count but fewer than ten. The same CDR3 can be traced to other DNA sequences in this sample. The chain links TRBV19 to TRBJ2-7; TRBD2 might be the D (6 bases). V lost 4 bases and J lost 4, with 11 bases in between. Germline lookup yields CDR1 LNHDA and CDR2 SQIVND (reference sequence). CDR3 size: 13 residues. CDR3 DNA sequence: TGTGCCAGTAGTAATCAGGGAGGATACGAGCAGTACTTC. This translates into CASSNQGGYEQYF.

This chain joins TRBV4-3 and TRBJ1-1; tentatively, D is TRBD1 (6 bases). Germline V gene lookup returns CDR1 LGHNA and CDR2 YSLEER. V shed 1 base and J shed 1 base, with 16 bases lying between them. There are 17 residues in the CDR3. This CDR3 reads CASSQGHRVPENTEAFF. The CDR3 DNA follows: TGCGCCAGCAGCCAAGGCCACAGGGTTCCCGAGAACACTGAAGCTTTCTTT.

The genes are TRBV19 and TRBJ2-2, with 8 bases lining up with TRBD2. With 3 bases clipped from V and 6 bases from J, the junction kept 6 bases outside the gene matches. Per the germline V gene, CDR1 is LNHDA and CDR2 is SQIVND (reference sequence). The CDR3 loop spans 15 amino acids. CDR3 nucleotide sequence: TGTGCCAGTAGTATCGGGGGGGGCGTCGCCGGGGAGCTGTTTTTT. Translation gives CASSIGGGVAGELFF.

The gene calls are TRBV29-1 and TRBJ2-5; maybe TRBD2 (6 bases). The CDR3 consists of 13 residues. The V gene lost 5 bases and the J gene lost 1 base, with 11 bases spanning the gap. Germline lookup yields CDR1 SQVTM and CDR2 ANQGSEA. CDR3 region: CSVYSTSQETQYF. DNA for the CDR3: TGCAGCGTTTACTCGACTAGCCAAGAGACCCAGTACTTC.

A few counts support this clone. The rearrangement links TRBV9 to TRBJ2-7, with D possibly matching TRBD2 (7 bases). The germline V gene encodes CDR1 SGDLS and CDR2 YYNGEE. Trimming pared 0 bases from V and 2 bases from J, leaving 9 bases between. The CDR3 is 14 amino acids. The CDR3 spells CASSVAGGPYEQYF. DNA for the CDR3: TGTGCCAGCAGCGTAGCCGGGGGGCCCTACGAGCAGTACTTC.

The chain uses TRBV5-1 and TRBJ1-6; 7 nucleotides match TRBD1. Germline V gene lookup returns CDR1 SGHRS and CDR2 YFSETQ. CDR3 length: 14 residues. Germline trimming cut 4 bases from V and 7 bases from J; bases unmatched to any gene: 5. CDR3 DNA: TGCGCCAGCAGCCCCGGGACAGCGAATTCACCCCTCCACTTT. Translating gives CASSPGTANSPLHF. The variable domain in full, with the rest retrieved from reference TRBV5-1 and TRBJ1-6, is KAGVTQTPRYLIKTRGQQVTLSCSPISGHRSVSWYQQTPGQGLQFLFEYFSETQRNKGNFPGRFSGRQFSNSRSEMNVSTLELGDSALYLCASSPGTANSPLHFGNGTRLTVT.

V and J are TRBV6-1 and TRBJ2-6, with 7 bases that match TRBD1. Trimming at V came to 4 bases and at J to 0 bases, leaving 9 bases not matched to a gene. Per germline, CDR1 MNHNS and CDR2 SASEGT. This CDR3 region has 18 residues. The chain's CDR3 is CASSGPGTGDSGANVLTF. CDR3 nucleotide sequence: TGTGCCAGCAGTGGGCCGGGTACAGGGGACTCTGGGGCCAACGTCCTGACTTTC.

For the CDR3, the DNA is TGTGCCAGCAGTCCTGAACAGGGGACCGGGGAGCTGTTTTTT. Translating gives CASSPEQGTGELFF. J is TRBJ2-2 and V is TRBV27, with 7 nucleotides matching TRBD1. Germline CDR1 is MNHEY and CDR2 is SMNVEV (reference sequence). The CDR3 contains 14 residues. The V and J ends lost 5 bases and 5 bases, in that order; junction bases with no gene match: 5.

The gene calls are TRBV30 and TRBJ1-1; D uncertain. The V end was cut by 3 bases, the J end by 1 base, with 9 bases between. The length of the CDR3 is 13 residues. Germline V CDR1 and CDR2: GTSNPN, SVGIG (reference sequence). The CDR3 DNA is TGTGCCTGGAGCCAGAATGAGAACACTGAAGCTTTCTTT. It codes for CAWSQNENTEAFF.